The 10 T cell receptor beta chains listed next were all sequenced from one sample in a study of T-cell memory formation after mild COVID-19. MiXCR, applied by TCRdb to the 5' RACE reads, yields one record per CDR3 protein. In the table there are 250,000 to 300,000 distinct CDR3 sequences, about 17% of which are singletons. The sample taken for sequencing was PBMCs or a T cell subset sorted from them (not recorded which). The receptors were gathered from a man aged 18 to 35 who had mild COVID-19 (a few samples of this study predate the infection). Cell type and time point are not known.

This clonotype rates as medium-sized. The J gene is TRBJ2-1, the V gene TRBV7-6, with D unclear. In germline, CDR1 is SGHVS, CDR2 FNYEAQ. Trimming left V 0 bases short and J 2 bases short, with 8 bases between. CDR3 length: 15 amino acids. The CDR3 nucleotides read TGTGCCAGCAGCTTAGCGTTGGTTCCCTACAATGAGCAGTTCTTC. The encoded protein is CASSLALVPYNEQFF.

The chain couples TRBV12-3 or TRBV12-4 to TRBJ1-1; D unclear. V gave up 8 bases and J gave up 2 bases, with 9 bases separating them. This CDR3 has 12 residues. In DNA, the CDR3 is TGTGCCAGCCCAGGAGGAAACACTGAAGCTTTCTTT. Protein product: CASPGGNTEAFF.

This clonotype has a count of ten or more. The chain couples TRBV7-2 to TRBJ2-7; 7 bases are a match to TRBD1. V was pared by 6 bases and J by 2 bases, with 10 bases of the junction left unmatched. In germline, CDR1 is SGHTA, CDR2 FQGNSA. The CDR3 totals 15 residues. CDR3 sequence reads: CASRSTGTDAYEQYF. The CDR3 bases are TGTGCCAGCAGGTCTACCGGGACAGACGCCTACGAGCAGTACTTC.

This clonotype has more than one count but fewer than ten. CDR3 nucleotide sequence: TGCGCCAGCAGCCAAGATATGGGATCGGATACGCAGTATTTT. It specifies CASSQDMGSDTQYF. The rearrangement joins TRBV4-3 to TRBJ2-3; D not resolved. V lost 0 bases, J lost 6 bases, and 10 bases lay in between. CDR3 length: 14 residues. The V gene's germline CDR1 is LGHNA and CDR2 YSLEER.

The rearrangement joins TRBV12-3 or TRBV12-4 to TRBJ2-3; 9 nucleotides align to TRBD2. Germline trimming cut 3 bases from V and 3 bases from J; bases unmatched to any gene: 16. The CDR3 has 19 amino acids. DNA of the CDR3: TGTGCCAGCAGTTTCCCTATCGGACTAGCGCTGGTTTTAACAGATACGCAGTATTTT. Translating gives CASSFPIGLALVLTDTQYF.

This clonotype was detected ten times or more. The chain combines TRBV6-4 with TRBJ1-4, with 8 bases that match TRBD1. V shed 0 bases and J 0 bases; nucleotides not matched to a gene: 9. Germline CDR1 MRHNA, CDR2 SNTAGT. CDR3 length equals 19 residues. CDR3 in DNA: TGTGCCAGCAGTGACTCTTGGACAGGGTGGTCCGCAACTAATGAAAAACTGTTTTTT. Residues: CASSDSWTGWSATNEKLFF.

This clonotype has only a few counts. The chain carries TRBV7-9 and TRBJ1-4, with D maybe TRBD1 (5 bases). Deletions cut 2 bases from V and 4 bases from J, with 8 bases between. The CDR3 loop spans 14 amino acids. The germline V gene has CDR1 SEHNR and CDR2 FQNEAQ (reference sequence). CDR3 in amino acids: CASSLSDSNEKLFF. The DNA for the CDR3 is TGTGCCAGCAGCTTATCCGACAGTAATGAAAAACTGTTTTTT.

This clonotype was observed a few times. The chain couples TRBV12-3 or TRBV12-4 to TRBJ2-3, with TRBD2 as a possible D gene (7 bases). V was clipped by 3 bases and J by 11 bases, with 12 bases between them. CDR3 size: 12 residues. The DNA of the CDR3 is TGTGCCAGCAGTTTGGGGGGGCTAGAGCAGTATTTT. This translates into CASSLGGLEQYF.

This clonotype showed up just a few times. The rearrangement links TRBV7-9 to TRBJ1-1; the D gene is possibly TRBD1 (5 bases). Trimming took 5 bases from V and 0 from J, leaving 10 bases between them. This CDR3 has 14 residues. Germline V gene lookup returns CDR1 SEHNR and CDR2 FQNEAQ (reference sequence). The CDR3 region is CASSGGGMNTEAFF. In DNA form, the CDR3 reads TGTGCCAGCAGCGGGGGGGGAATGAACACTGAAGCTTTCTTT.

The rearrangement links TRBV29-1 to TRBJ1-5, with D uncertain. The germline V gene has CDR1 SQVTM and CDR2 ANQGSEA. The CDR3 is 15 amino acids. Trimming cost V 2 bases and J 0 bases, with 11 bases left between them. DNA of the CDR3: TGCAGCGTTGAACTACCGGGCCATAGCAATCAGCCCCAGCATTTT. Translation gives CSVELPGHSNQPQHF.